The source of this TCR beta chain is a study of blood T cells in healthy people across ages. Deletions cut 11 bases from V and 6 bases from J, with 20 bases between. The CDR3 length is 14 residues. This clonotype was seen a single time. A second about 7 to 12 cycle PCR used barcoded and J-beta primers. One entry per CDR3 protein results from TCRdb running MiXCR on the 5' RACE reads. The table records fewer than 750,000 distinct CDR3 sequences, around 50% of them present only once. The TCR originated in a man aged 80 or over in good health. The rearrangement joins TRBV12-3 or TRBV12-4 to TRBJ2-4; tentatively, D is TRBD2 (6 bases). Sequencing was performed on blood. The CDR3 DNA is TGTGCCTGCACCGCAACGGCCGGGGGAAACATTCAGTACTTC. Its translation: CACTATAGGNIQYF.